This T cell receptor beta chain emerged from a study of cytomegalovirus exposure and HLA in healthy donors. Notes on the study in general: Per published reports, the classifier diagnosed cytomegalovirus status with high specificity and sensitivity. A subsequent analysis found that TCR clusters from the first cohort also tended to co-occur in the 120 validation repertoires, with roughly 95% of cluster scores above 0.

Comment on this clone: Its target is unknown. The junction does not match germline at one end; this may be a read error.

This CDR3 is 15 amino acids long. In germline, CDR1 is KGHSY, CDR2 FQNENV. Measured with immunoSEQ multiplex PCR; TCRdb has only the in-frame clones, and not every one. The sample yields about 180,000 clones, more than 75% seen once. This clonotype originated in a young woman in good health and CMV-seronegative. Source material: PBMCs. This chain connects TRBV16 to TRBJ2-7; 7 nucleotides match TRBD1. As DNA, the CDR3 is TGTGCCAGCAGCCGTCCGGGACAGACGAGACGAGGTCAAGAGTTC. It codes for CASSRPGQTRRGQEF.